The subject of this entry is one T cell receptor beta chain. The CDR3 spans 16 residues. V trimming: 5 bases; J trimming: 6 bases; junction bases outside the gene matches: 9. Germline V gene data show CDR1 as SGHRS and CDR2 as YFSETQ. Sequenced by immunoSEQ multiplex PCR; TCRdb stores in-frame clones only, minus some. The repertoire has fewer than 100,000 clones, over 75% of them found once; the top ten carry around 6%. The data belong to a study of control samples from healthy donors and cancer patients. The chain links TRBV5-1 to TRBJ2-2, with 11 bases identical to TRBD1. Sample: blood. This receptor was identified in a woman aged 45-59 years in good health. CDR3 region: CASSFQPGQGAGELFF. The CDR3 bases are TGCGCCAGCAGTTTTCAACCGGGACAGGGGGCCGGGGAGCTGTTTTTT.